The 16 T cell receptor beta chains given below trace back to one sample, sequenced in a study of blood T cell repertoires in COVID-19. The protocol was immunoSEQ multiplex PCR, while the TCRdb copy is restricted to in-frame clones and leaves out a portion. The sample contains about 270,000 clones, more than 70% of which appear only once. Material for sequencing was peripheral blood. These receptors originate from a woman older than 75 with COVID-19, enrolled during active disease.

The chain uses TRBV7-3 and TRBJ2-3; TRBD1 might be the D (6 bases). CDR3 size: 15 residues. Deletions cut 2 bases from V and 1 base from J, with 10 bases between. The V gene's germline CDR1 is SGHTA and CDR2 FQGTGA. Here the CDR3 DNA reads TGTGCCAGCAGCTTAGAGGGGGAAGGCACAGATACGCAGTATTTT. Its protein product is CASSLEGEGTDTQYF.

J is TRBJ2-2 and V is TRBV25-1; tentative D call: TRBD1 (5 bases). CDR1 is MGHDK, CDR2 SYGVNS, per germline. Deletions cut 6 bases from V and 7 bases from J, with 15 bases between. The CDR3 has 14 amino acids. In DNA, the CDR3 is TGTGCCAGCAGGGACCCTGCTAGGGGCGGGGAGCTGTTTTTT. Protein sequence: CASRDPARGGELFF.

The chain employs TRBV5-4 and TRBJ2-2; 8 nucleotides line up with TRBD2. V shed 1 base and J 4 bases; nucleotides not matched to a gene: 9. The V gene's germline CDR1 is SGHNT and CDR2 YYREEE (reference sequence). The CDR3 contains 17 residues. In DNA, the CDR3 is TGTGCCAGCAGCTTGATGAAAAACGGGGGGGCCACCGGGGAGCTGTTTTTT. It is translated as CASSLMKNGGATGELFF.

V is TRBV9 and J is TRBJ1-6; 9 nucleotides align to TRBD1. The germline CDR1 and CDR2 sequences are SGDLS and YYNGEE. J gave up 9 bases and V 3 bases, and 4 bases lay outside the gene matches. The CDR3 covers 14 residues. Here the CDR3 reads CASSGGTGFSPLHF. CDR3 nucleotide sequence: TGTGCCAGCAGCGGAGGGACAGGGTTTTCACCCCTCCACTTT.

This clone was observed a single time. The gene calls are TRBV28 and TRBJ1-3; 7 positions agree with TRBD1. The CDR3 sequence is 15 residues long. CDR1 and CDR2 (germline): MDHEN, SYDVKM. The junction had 7 bases not matched to a gene; V was cut back by 6 bases and J by 2 bases. The CDR3 nucleotides are TGTGCCAGCAGCCCGGGTGACAGGGCTGGAAACACCATATATTTT. Amino acids: CASSPGDRAGNTIYF.

The chain has TRBV10-3 and TRBJ1-2, with 7 bases fitting TRBD1. Germline lookup yields CDR1 ENHRY and CDR2 SYGVKD. V lost 7 bases, J lost 8 bases, and 10 bases stayed unmatched. The CDR3 runs to 13 residues. The CDR3, as DNA: TGTGCCATCACTCCAACAGGGGTTTACGGCTACACCTTC. Protein sequence: CAITPTGVYGYTF.

The V gene is TRBV28, the J gene TRBJ2-3; 7 positions agree with TRBD2. This CDR3 is built from 14 residues. Germline CDR1 reads MDHEN; CDR2 reads SYDVKM. Germline trimming cut 7 bases from V and 2 bases from J; bases unmatched to any gene: 6. The CDR3 nucleotides read TGTGCCAGCATGAGCGGGGTCTACACAGATACGCAGTATTTT. Translating gives CASMSGVYTDTQYF.

The chain joins TRBV28 to TRBJ2-3; D not certain. The germline V gene has CDR1 MDHEN and CDR2 SYDVKM. The length of the CDR3 is 12 residues. Deletions cut 2 bases from V and 6 bases from J, with 6 bases between. CDR3 in DNA: TGTGCCAGCAGTTTAATGCGGGATACGCAGTATTTT. It encodes CASSLMRDTQYF.

This chain links TRBV28 with TRBJ1-5; D is unresolved. V was trimmed by 7 bases and J by 0 bases, leaving 13 bases between them. The germline CDR1 and CDR2 sequences are MDHEN and SYDVKM. This CDR3 is 15 amino acids long. The CDR3 bases are TGTGCCAGCAACGAAGGGAGGCTTAGCAATCAGCCCCAGCATTTT. Translating gives CASNEGRLSNQPQHF.

In the case of this clone: The identical CDR3 is also encoded by other nucleotide sequences in the sample. The chain links TRBV27 to TRBJ1-4, with a tentative D call TRBD1 (5 bases). Trimming took off 5 bases at V and 3 bases at J, with 10 bases between the two ends. The CDR3 covers 14 residues. The germline V gene encodes CDR1 MNHEY and CDR2 SMNVEV (reference sequence). CDR3 residues: CASSGGGANEKLFF. CDR3 nucleotide sequence: TGTGCCAGCAGTGGGGGGGGTGCTAATGAAAAACTGTTTTTT.

The chain combines TRBV5-1 with TRBJ1-3; D call uncertain. From germline, CDR1 is SGHRS and CDR2 YFSETQ. The CDR3 is 14 amino acids. Trimming removed 4 bases from V and 0 bases from J, with 8 bases in between. CDR3 protein: CASSLGNSGNTIYF. The CDR3 region has the DNA TGCGCCAGCAGCCTCGGGAACTCTGGAAACACCATATATTTT. The complete variable domain, with remaining parts taken from reference TRBV5-1 and TRBJ1-3, reads KAGVTQTPRYLIKTRGQQVTLSCSPISGHRSVSWYQQTPGQGLQFLFEYFSETQRNKGNFPGRFSGRQFSNSRSEMNVSTLELGDSALYLCASSLGNSGNTIYFGEGSWLTVV.

The gene calls are TRBV7-2 and TRBJ1-3, with D perhaps TRBD1 (5 bases). V lost 2 bases and J lost 0, with 14 bases in between. Germline lookup yields CDR1 SGHTA and CDR2 FQGNSA. This CDR3 spans 17 amino acids. The CDR3 DNA reads as TGTGCCAGCAGCTTAATTCTGGGGCAGACCTCTGGAAACACCATATATTTT. This encodes CASSLILGQTSGNTIYF.

The chain employs TRBV3-1 (or the pseudogene TRBV3-2) and TRBJ2-1, with 9 nucleotides matching TRBD2. V was pared by 6 bases and J by 9 bases, with 12 bases of the junction left unmatched. This CDR3 is 15 amino acids long. Germline values: CDR1 LGHDT, CDR2 YNNKEL (reference sequence). This chain's CDR3 is CASRGSGGFYSEQFF. DNA of the CDR3: TGTGCCAGCAGAGGCAGCGGGGGGTTCTATTCTGAGCAGTTCTTC.

V gene TRBV28 combines with J gene TRBJ1-6, with D uncertain. The ends were cut back, 6 bases at V and 7 bases at J, with 13 bases in the middle. This CDR3 is built from 14 residues. Germline V gene sequence: CDR1 MDHEN, CDR2 SYDVKM. The CDR3 DNA reads TGTGCCAGCAGGCTCGGTGATTTCAATTCACCCCTCCACTTT. Translating it yields CASRLGDFNSPLHF.

The chain employs TRBV3-1 (or the pseudogene TRBV3-2) and TRBJ1-4; a weak D match, TRBD1 (5 bases). CDR3 length equals 14 residues. Trimming pared 4 bases from V and 3 bases from J, leaving 9 bases between. Germline V CDR1 and CDR2: LGHDT, YNNKEL (reference sequence). As DNA, the CDR3 is TGTGCCAGCAGCCTCGGGACTGCTAATGAAAAACTGTTTTTT. Amino acids: CASSLGTANEKLFF.

The V call is TRBV29-1, the J call TRBJ1-2, with TRBD1 matching over 7 bases. J was trimmed by 3 bases and V by 6 bases; bases with no gene match: 4. This CDR3 region has 12 residues. Per the germline V gene, CDR1 is SQVTM and CDR2 is ANQGSEA. The CDR3 DNA reads TGCAGCGTCGGCGGGACAGACTATGGCTACACCTTC. Translation gives CSVGGTDYGYTF.